This T cell receptor (beta chain) was observed in a study of beta chain features in type 1 diabetes. Expressed TCRB transcripts got sequenced, as all isolated RNA was reverse transcribed. Here immunoSEQ multiplex PCR was the method, and the copy in TCRdb shows in-frame clones only, minus some. The sample lists about 370,000 clones, about 15% occurring once. General study results and limits: Diminished insertions and augmented deletions at VDJ junctions characterized type 1 diabetes patients. Across patients, naive, central memory and Treg TCRB repertoires exhibited apparently greater similarity than was observed across healthy donors.

A note on this clone: What it binds is not known.

The single heparinised draw taken from each donor contained approximately 100 mL of blood on average. All sorted populations exceeded 95% purity. Sequencing was performed on naive CD4+ T cells from blood. The receptor was isolated from a woman aged 18-29 years in good health.

CDR3 region: CASKPLSGANHRELFF. DNA of the CDR3: TGTGCCAGCAAACCCCTGTCAGGGGCGAATCACCGGGAGCTGTTTTTT. The chain has TRBV9 and TRBJ2-2, with a possible D match to TRBD1 (6 bases). CDR1 and CDR2 from the germline V gene are SGDLS and YYNGEE. V dropped 6 bases and J dropped 9 bases, with 24 bases sitting between them. The length of the CDR3 is 16 residues. The variable domain in full, with the rest retrieved from reference TRBV9 and TRBJ2-2, is DSGVTQTPKHLITATGQRVTLRCSPRSGDLSVYWYQQSLDQGLQFLIQYYNGEERAKGNILERFSAQQFPDLHSELNLSSLELGDSALYFCASKPLSGANHRELFFGEGSRLTVL.